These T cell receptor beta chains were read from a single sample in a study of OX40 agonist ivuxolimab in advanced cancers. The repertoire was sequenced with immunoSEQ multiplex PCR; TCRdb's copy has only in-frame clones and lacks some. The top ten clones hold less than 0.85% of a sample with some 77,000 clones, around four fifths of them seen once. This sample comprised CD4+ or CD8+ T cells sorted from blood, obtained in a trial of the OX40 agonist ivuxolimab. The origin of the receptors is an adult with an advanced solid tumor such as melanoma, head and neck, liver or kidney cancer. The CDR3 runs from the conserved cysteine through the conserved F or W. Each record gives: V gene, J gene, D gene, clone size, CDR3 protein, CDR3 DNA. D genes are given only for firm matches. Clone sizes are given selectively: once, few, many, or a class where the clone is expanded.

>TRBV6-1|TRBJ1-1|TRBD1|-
CASKGTANTEAFF
TGTGCCAGCAAAGGGACAGCGAACACTGAAGCTTTCTTT
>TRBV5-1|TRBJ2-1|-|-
CASSLQERNEQFF
TGCGCCAGCAGCTTACAGGAAAGGAATGAGCAGTTCTTC
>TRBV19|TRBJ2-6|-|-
CATHVAGANVLTF
TGTGCCACCCACGTTGCTGGGGCCAACGTCCTGACTTTC
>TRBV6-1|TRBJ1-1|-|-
CASSGSNPNTEAFF
TGTGCCAGCAGTGGCTCGAACCCGAACACTGAAGCTTTCTTT
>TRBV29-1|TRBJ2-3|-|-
CSAAGKGGTDTQYF
TGCAGCGCCGCGGGTAAAGGGGGCACAGATACGCAGTATTTT
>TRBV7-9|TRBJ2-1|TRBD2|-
CASSLVAGGSTNEQFF
TGTGCCAGCAGCTTAGTAGCGGGAGGATCCACTAATGAGCAGTTCTTC
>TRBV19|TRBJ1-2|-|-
CASSINRDGGYTF
TGTGCCAGTAGTATAAACAGGGACGGTGGCTACACCTTC
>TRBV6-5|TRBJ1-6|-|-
CASSPVQGGALHF
TGTGCCAGCAGCCCTGTACAGGGTGGGGCCCTCCACTTT
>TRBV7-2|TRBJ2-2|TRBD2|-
CASSLRTSGSTGELFF
TGTGCCAGCAGCTTAAGGACTAGCGGGAGCACCGGGGAGCTGTTTTTT
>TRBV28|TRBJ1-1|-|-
CASPTAVHEAFF
TGTGCCAGCCCGACAGCAGTCCATGAAGCTTTCTTT
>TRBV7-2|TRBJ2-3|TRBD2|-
CASGTSMGAGTQYF
TGTGCCAGCGGGACTAGCATGGGAGCGGGTACGCAGTATTTT
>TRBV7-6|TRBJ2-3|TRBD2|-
CASSSTSGESTDTQYF
TGTGCCAGCAGCTCAACTAGCGGAGAGAGCACAGATACGCAGTATTTT
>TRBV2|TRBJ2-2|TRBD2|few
CASSLRTSGLSNTGELFF
TGTGCCAGCAGCCTTAGGACTAGCGGATTATCGAACACCGGGGAGCTGTTTTTT
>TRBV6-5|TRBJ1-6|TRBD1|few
CASSYIQGVHSPLHF
TGTGCCAGCAGTTACATTCAGGGGGTTCATTCACCCCTCCACTTT
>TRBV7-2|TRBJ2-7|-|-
CASSLNNPHEQYF
TGTGCCAGCAGCTTAAATAATCCCCACGAGCAGTACTTC
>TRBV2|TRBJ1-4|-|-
CASSEALRQTNEKLFF
TGTGCCAGCAGTGAAGCGCTTCGTCAAACTAATGAAAAACTGTTTTTT
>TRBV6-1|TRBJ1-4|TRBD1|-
CASSAGQAGNEKLFF
TGTGCCAGCAGTGCTGGACAGGCTGGTAATGAAAAACTGTTTTTT
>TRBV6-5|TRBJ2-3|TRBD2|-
CASSYSLAEDTQYF
TGTGCCAGCAGTTACTCTCTAGCGGAAGATACGCAGTATTTT
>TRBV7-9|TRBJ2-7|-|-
CASSPTAYEQYF
TGTGCCAGCAGCCCGACAGCCTACGAGCAGTACTTC
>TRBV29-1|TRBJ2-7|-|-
CSVRRGSTEQYF
TGCAGCGTTCGTCGGGGGTCCACCGAGCAGTACTTC
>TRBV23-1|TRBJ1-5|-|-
CASRQMDSDDQPQHF
TGCGCCAGCAGGCAGATGGACAGTGACGATCAGCCCCAGCATTTT
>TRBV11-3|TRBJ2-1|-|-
CASSLDRPGGEQFF
TGTGCCAGCAGCTTAGATAGGCCAGGTGGTGAGCAGTTCTTC
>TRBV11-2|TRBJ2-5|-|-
CASSSSQNGGETQYF
TGTGCCAGCAGCTCATCTCAAAATGGAGGAGAGACCCAGTACTTC
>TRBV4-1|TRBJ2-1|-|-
CASSQDWGRGGNEQFF
TGCGCCAGCAGCCAAGATTGGGGCAGGGGGGGTAATGAGCAGTTCTTC
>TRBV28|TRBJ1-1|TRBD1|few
CASSLYPGGLEAFF
TGTGCCAGCAGTTTATATCCAGGGGGCCTTGAAGCTTTCTTT
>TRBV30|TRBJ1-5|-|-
CAWGGGVGQPQHF
TGTGCCTGGGGCGGAGGGGTCGGGCAGCCCCAGCATTTT
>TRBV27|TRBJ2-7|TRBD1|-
CASSLSGRGLSYEQYF
TGTGCCAGCAGTTTATCCGGCAGGGGGCTATCCTACGAGCAGTACTTC
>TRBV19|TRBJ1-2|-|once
CASSIATQNGYTF
TGTGCCAGTAGTATAGCGACACAGAATGGCTACACCTTC
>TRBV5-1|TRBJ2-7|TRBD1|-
CASSFTAGGSYEQYF
TGCGCCAGCAGCTTCACAGCAGGGGGTTCCTACGAGCAGTACTTC
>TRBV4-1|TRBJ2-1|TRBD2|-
CASSQDPTGLGYNEQFF
TGCGCCAGCAGCCAAGATCCTACGGGACTAGGCTACAATGAGCAGTTCTTC
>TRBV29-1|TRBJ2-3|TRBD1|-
CSVEDRGTGARDTQYF
TGCAGCGTTGAAGATCGTGGGACAGGGGCAAGGGATACGCAGTATTTT
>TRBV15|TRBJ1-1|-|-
CATSRDRTEAFF
TGTGCCACCAGCAGAGATCGTACTGAAGCTTTCTTT
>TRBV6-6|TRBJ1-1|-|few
CASSYSTANTEAFF
TGTGCCAGCAGTTACTCGACAGCGAACACTGAAGCTTTCTTT
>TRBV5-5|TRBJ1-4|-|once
CASSNNYGGAGEKLFF
TGTGCCAGCAGCAATAATTACGGGGGCGCGGGAGAAAAACTGTTTTTT
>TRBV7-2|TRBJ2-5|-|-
CATGRNQETQYF
TGTGCCACCGGACGGAACCAAGAGACCCAGTACTTC
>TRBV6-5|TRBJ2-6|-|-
CASSSATASGANVLTF
TGTGCCAGCAGTTCCGCGACGGCCTCTGGGGCCAACGTCCTGACTTTC
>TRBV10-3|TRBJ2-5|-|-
CAISGNEWETQYF
TGTGCCATCAGTGGGAACGAGTGGGAGACCCAGTACTTC
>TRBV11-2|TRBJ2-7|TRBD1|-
CASSEGQSYEQYF
TGTGCCAGCAGCGAGGGACAGTCCTACGAGCAGTACTTC
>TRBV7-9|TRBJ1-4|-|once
CASKPWSGRPNEKLFF
TGTGCCAGCAAACCCTGGTCTGGCAGGCCGAATGAAAAACTGTTTTTT
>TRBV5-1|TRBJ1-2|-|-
CASSLGHGAYGYTF
TGCGCCAGCAGCTTGGGACACGGCGCCTATGGCTACACCTTC
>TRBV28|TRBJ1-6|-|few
CASLRDENSPLHF
TGTGCCAGCCTCAGGGATGAGAATTCACCCCTCCACTTT
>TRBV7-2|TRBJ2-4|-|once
CASSSEAKNIQYF
TGTGCCAGCAGCTCGGAGGCCAAAAACATTCAGTACTTC
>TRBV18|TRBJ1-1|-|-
CASSHRERTEAFF
TGTGCCAGCTCACACAGGGAGAGGACTGAAGCTTTCTTT
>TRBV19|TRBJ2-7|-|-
CASSILSPRGGTGVYEQYF
TGTGCCAGTAGTATATTATCCCCCCGTGGGGGAACGGGGGTATACGAGCAGTACTTC
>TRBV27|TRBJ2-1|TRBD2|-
CASSLLGTSGRGVYNEQFF
TGTGCCAGCAGTTTATTGGGGACTAGCGGGAGGGGGGTCTACAATGAGCAGTTCTTC
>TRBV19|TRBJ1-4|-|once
CASSIQQGTNEKLFF
TGTGCCAGTAGTATTCAGCAGGGAACTAATGAAAAACTGTTTTTT
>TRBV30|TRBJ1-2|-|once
CAWSRGGVYGYTF
TGTGCCTGGAGTCGAGGAGGGGTCTATGGCTACACCTTC
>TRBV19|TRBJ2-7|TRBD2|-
CASSISSGGYEQYF
TGTGCCAGTAGTATATCGTCGGGGGGCTACGAGCAGTACTTC
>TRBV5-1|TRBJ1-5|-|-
CASSLEPGQSNQPQHF
TGCGCCAGCAGCTTGGAGCCAGGGCAAAGCAATCAGCCCCAGCATTTT